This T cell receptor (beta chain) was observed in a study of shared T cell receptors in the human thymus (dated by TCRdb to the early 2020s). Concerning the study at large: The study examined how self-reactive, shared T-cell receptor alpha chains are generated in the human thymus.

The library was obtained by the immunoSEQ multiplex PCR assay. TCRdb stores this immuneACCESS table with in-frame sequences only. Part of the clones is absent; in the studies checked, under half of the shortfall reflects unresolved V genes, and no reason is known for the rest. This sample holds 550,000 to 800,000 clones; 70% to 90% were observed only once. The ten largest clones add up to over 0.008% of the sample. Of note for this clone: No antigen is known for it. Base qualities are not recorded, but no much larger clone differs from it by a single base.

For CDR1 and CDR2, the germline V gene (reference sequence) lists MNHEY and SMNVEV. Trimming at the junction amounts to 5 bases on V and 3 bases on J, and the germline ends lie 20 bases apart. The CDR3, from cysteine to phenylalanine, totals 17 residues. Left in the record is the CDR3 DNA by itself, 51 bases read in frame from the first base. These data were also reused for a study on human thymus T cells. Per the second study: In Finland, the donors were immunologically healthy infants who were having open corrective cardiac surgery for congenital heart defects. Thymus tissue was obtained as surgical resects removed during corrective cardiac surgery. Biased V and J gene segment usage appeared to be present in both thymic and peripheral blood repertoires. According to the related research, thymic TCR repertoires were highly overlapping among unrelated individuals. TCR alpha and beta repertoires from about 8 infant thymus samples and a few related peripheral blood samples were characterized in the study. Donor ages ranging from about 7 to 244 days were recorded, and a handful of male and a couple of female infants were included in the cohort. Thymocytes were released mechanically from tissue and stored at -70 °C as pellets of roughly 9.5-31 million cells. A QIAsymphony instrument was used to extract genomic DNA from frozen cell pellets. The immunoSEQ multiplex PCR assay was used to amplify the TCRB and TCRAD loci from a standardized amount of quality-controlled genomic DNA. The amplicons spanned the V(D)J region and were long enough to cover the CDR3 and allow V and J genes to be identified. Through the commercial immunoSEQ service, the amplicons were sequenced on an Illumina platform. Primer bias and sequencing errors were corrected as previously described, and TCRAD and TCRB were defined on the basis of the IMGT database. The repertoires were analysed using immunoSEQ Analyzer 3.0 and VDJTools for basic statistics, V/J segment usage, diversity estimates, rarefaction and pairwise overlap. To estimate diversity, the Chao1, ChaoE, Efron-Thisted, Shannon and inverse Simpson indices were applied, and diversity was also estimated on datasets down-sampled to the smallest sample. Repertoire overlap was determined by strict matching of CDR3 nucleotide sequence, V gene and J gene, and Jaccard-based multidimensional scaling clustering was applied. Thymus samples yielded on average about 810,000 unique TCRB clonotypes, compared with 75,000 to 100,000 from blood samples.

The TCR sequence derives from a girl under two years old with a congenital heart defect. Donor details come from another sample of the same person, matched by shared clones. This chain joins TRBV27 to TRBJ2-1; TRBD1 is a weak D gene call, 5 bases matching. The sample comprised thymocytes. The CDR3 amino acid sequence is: CASSPLKTGHFYNEQFF. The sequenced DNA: TGTGCCAGCAGTCCCCTAAAAACAGGTCACTTCTACAATGAGCAGTTCTTC.